These 30 T cell receptor beta chains came from one sample sequenced in a study of long-term antiretroviral therapy in people with HIV. The assay, immunoSEQ v3.0, was run at survey level. Only in-frame clones appear in the TCRdb table, and some are missing; sequencing was by immunoSEQ multiplex PCR. The table lists more than 15,000 clones, roughly 91% of them singletons, with 8.9% in the top ten. The material sequenced was unsorted PBMCs, taken 0.3 years after starting antiretroviral therapy. The origin of the receptors is a man in his sixties with HIV.

The chain combines TRBV27 with TRBJ1-2, with D maybe TRBD1 (5 bases). The CDR3 length is 14 residues. Per the germline V gene, CDR1 is MNHEY and CDR2 is SMNVEV (reference sequence). V lost 7 bases to trimming and J lost 0 bases, with 12 bases between them. The CDR3 coding sequence is TGTGCCAGCAAGGTACAGGCCACTAACTATGGCTACACCTTC. Translating gives CASKVQATNYGYTF.

The gene calls are TRBV11-2 and TRBJ2-7; D uncertain. CDR1 and CDR2 (germline): SGHAT, FQNNGV. The CDR3 spans 12 residues. Trimming shortened V by 1 base and J by 2 bases, and 3 bases separated the two germline ends. The CDR3 region is CASSLVPYEQYF. CDR3 in DNA: TGTGCCAGCAGCTTAGTTCCCTACGAGCAGTACTTC.

Only a few counts were recorded for this clone. The chain has TRBV6-1 and TRBJ2-7; no definite D call. Trimming pared 7 bases from V and 5 bases from J, leaving 3 bases between. Germline values: CDR1 MNHNS, CDR2 SASEGT. The CDR3 is 9 amino acids. The CDR3 spells CASTHEQYF. In nucleotides, the CDR3 is TGTGCCAGCACCCACGAGCAGTACTTC.

The V gene is TRBV6-5, the J gene TRBJ2-1; 9 nucleotides line up with TRBD2. The V gene's germline CDR1 is MNHEY and CDR2 SVGAGI. V shed 0 bases and J 7 bases; nucleotides not matched to a gene: 7. The CDR3 is 16 amino acids. The CDR3 loop is CASSYSGAGGLNEQFF. CDR3 DNA sequence: TGTGCCAGCAGTTACTCGGGTGCGGGGGGGCTTAATGAGCAGTTCTTC.

V gene TRBV7-3 combines with J gene TRBJ1-1, with D perhaps matching TRBD1 (6 bases). This CDR3 is 15 amino acids long. The V gene's germline CDR1 is SGHTA and CDR2 FQGTGA. V was shortened by 5 bases and J by 1 base, with 14 bases between the two germline ends. CDR3 DNA sequence: TGTGCCAGCAGCCCAGGGCCAGGGGCGAACACTGAAGCTTTCTTT. It encodes CASSPGPGANTEAFF.

The chain has TRBV5-1 and TRBJ2-1; possibly TRBD1 or TRBD2 for D (7 bases each). Germline CDR1 is SGHRS and CDR2 is YFSETQ. This CDR3 is built from 14 residues. Trimming removed 4 bases at V and 10 bases at J, with 18 bases between. DNA of the CDR3: TGCGCCAGCAGCAAGCAGGGAGGGGACAGCGAGCAGTTCTTC. As protein: CASSKQGGDSEQFF. Together with reference TRBV5-1 and TRBJ2-1, the CDR3 gives the full variable domain: KAGVTQTPRYLIKTRGQQVTLSCSPISGHRSVSWYQQTPGQGLQFLFEYFSETQRNKGNFPGRFSGRQFSNSRSEMNVSTLELGDSALYLCASSKQGGDSEQFFGPGTRLTVL.

This clone was recorded once. The rearrangement links TRBV19 to TRBJ2-1; 9 bases agree with TRBD1. CDR1 is LNHDA, CDR2 SQIVND, per germline (reference sequence). CDR3 length: 14 amino acids. V lost 3 bases, J lost 9 bases, and 6 bases stayed unmatched. This CDR3 is CASSIPTDRGEQFF. Here the CDR3 DNA reads TGTGCCAGTAGTATTCCAACGGACAGGGGTGAGCAGTTCTTC.

V and J are TRBV5-1 and TRBJ2-7, with TRBD1 identical over 7 bases. Losses at the gene ends were 0 bases for V and 1 base for J; bases not matched to a gene: 7. CDR3 length: 16 residues. Germline lookup yields CDR1 SGHRS and CDR2 YFSETQ. In nucleotides, the CDR3 is TGCGCCAGCAGCTTGGCCCCACAGGGGTCGTCCTACGAGCAGTACTTC. Translated, it gives CASSLAPQGSSYEQYF.

The chain recombines TRBV30 with TRBJ1-1; D is perhaps TRBD1 (5 bases). Germline-derived CDR1 and CDR2 are GTSNPN and SVGIG (reference sequence). CDR3 size: 13 residues. The ends were cut back, 2 bases at V and 8 bases at J, with 15 bases in the middle. Here the CDR3 reads CAWSKSRGTEAFF. CDR3 bases: TGTGCCTGGAGTAAATCGCGAGGGACCGAAGCTTTCTTT.

CDR3 protein: CSAKYNDIQYF. CDR3 coding DNA: TGCAGCGCAAAATATAATGACATTCAGTACTTC. The chain is built from TRBV29-1 and TRBJ2-4, with no clear D. Germline-derived CDR1 and CDR2 are SQVTM and ANQGSEA. The CDR3 runs to 11 residues. Between the trimmed V and J ends, which lost 7 bases and 8 bases, there was a span of 12 bases.

This chain connects TRBV11-1 to TRBJ2-7; 9 bases align to TRBD1. Trimming at V came to 5 bases and at J to 2 bases, leaving 7 bases not matched to a gene. Germline V CDR1 and CDR2: SGHAT, FQDESV (reference sequence). The CDR3 is made up of 15 amino acids. The CDR3 loop is CASSPQDRGTYEQYF. In DNA, the CDR3 is TGTGCCAGCAGCCCCCAGGACAGGGGAACCTACGAGCAGTACTTC.

The rearrangement joins TRBV7-9 to TRBJ2-7, with a possible D match to TRBD2 (5 bases). With 3 bases removed from V and 3 bases from J, the gap between germline ends came to 9 bases. Germline assignment: CDR1 SEHNR and CDR2 FQNEAQ (reference sequence). The CDR3 has 13 residues. The CDR3 reads CASSLAGGYEQYF. CDR3 in DNA: TGTGCCAGCAGCTTGGCGGGTGGCTACGAGCAGTACTTC. Full variable domain (remainder filled in from reference TRBV7-9 and TRBJ2-7): DTGVSQNPRHKITKRGQNVTFRCDPISEHNRLYWYRQTLGQGPEFLTYFQNEAQLEKSRLLSDRFSAERPKGSFSTLEIQRTEQGDSAMYLCASSLAGGYEQYFGPGTRLTVT.

The rearrangement joins TRBV18 to TRBJ1-2; TRBD1 might be the D (6 bases). Germline V CDR1 and CDR2: KGHSH, LQKENI. Trimming removed 8 bases from V and 2 bases from J, with 12 bases in between. The CDR3 is 13 residues long. DNA of the CDR3: TGTGCCAGCCAAAACCAGGGGAACTATGGCTACACCTTC. This translates into CASQNQGNYGYTF.

In its sample, this clone was seen once. The gene calls are TRBV2 and TRBJ1-6, with D possibly being TRBD1 (5 bases). Trimming removed 5 bases at V and 10 bases at J, with 12 bases between. CDR1 and CDR2 from the germline V gene are SNHLY and FYNNEI. This CDR3 has 13 residues. CDR3 sequence (DNA): TGTGCCAGCAGTTCGGGGGGGGACTCACCCCTCCACTTT. Translated: CASSSGGDSPLHF. The whole variable domain, filled in from reference TRBV2 and TRBJ1-6, reads EPEVTQTPSHQVTQMGQEVILRCVPISNHLYFYWYRQILGQKVEFLVSFYNNEISEKSEIFDDQFSVERPDGSNFTLKIRSTKLEDSAMYFCASSSGGDSPLHFGNGTRLTVT.

The CDR3 protein is CASSIKATYAYEQYF. For the CDR3, the DNA is TGTGCCAGTAGTATAAAGGCGACTTATGCCTACGAGCAGTACTTC. The V gene is TRBV19, the J gene TRBJ2-7; the D is unclear. Trimming removed 2 bases at V and 2 bases at J, with 13 bases between. Germline assignment: CDR1 LNHDA and CDR2 SQIVND (reference sequence). CDR3 length: 15 amino acids.

The genes are TRBV9 and TRBJ1-4, with D hard to call. The CDR3 runs 15 residues. Germline V gene lookup returns CDR1 SGDLS and CDR2 YYNGEE. V shed 4 bases and J shed 8 bases, with 18 bases lying between them. The CDR3 nucleotides are TGTGCCAGCAGCCCCCAAGCCGTATCGGGGGAAAAACTGTTTTTT. It encodes CASSPQAVSGEKLFF.

This clone was recorded only once. The chain joins TRBV30 to TRBJ1-2, with D tentatively TRBD1 (6 bases). This CDR3 has 13 amino acids. Trimming removed 6 bases from V and 4 bases from J, with 15 bases in between. In germline, CDR1 is GTSNPN, CDR2 SVGIG (reference sequence). The CDR3 spells CACPPRGFYGYTF. The DNA of the CDR3 is TGTGCCTGCCCCCCGAGGGGGTTCTATGGCTACACCTTC. The whole variable domain, filled in from reference TRBV30 and TRBJ1-2, reads SQTIHQWPATLVQPVGSPLSLECTVEGTSNPNLYWYRQAAGRGLQLLFYSVGIGQISSEVPQNLSASRPQDRQFILSSKKLLLSDSGFYLCACPPRGFYGYTFGSGTRLTVV.

V is TRBV18 and J is TRBJ2-7; D is possibly TRBD2 (6 bases). Germline-derived CDR1 and CDR2 are KGHSH and LQKENI. V lost 3 bases, J lost 2 bases, and 14 bases lay in between. The CDR3 totals 15 residues. The CDR3 region is CASSPSYGGTYEQYF. CDR3 DNA: TGTGCCAGCTCACCTAGTTACGGGGGAACCTACGAGCAGTACTTC.

This chain connects TRBV5-4 to TRBJ2-1, with 10 bases identical to TRBD1. The CDR3 covers 16 residues. The germline V gene has CDR1 SGHNT and CDR2 YYREEE (reference sequence). Trimming cost V 2 bases and J 6 bases; bases outside gene matches: 8. The CDR3 nucleotides are TGTGCCAGCAGCTTTAATCCGGGACAGGGGATCAATGAGCAGTTCTTC. Translating gives CASSFNPGQGINEQFF.

The V gene is TRBV21-1, the J gene TRBJ1-6; the D call in the table, TRBD1, was not verified against the DNA. TRBV21-1 corresponds to a pseudogene. This CDR3 spans 18 amino acids. The CDR3 here is CASSKGRQGQGNNSPLHF. DNA of the CDR3: TGTGCCAGCAGCAAAGGTCGACAGGGACAGGGGAATAATTCACCCCTCCACTTT.

This clone was seen a single time. J is TRBJ2-5 and V is TRBV19, with TRBD2 matching over 7 bases. The CDR3 is 15 amino acids. V was pared by 5 bases and J by 2 bases, with 8 bases of the junction left unmatched. Germline V gene lookup returns CDR1 LNHDA and CDR2 SQIVND (reference sequence). DNA for the CDR3: TGTGCCAGTAGTCCCCTAGCGGAGGGACAAGAGACCCAGTACTTC. It encodes CASSPLAEGQETQYF.

The V call is TRBV27, the J call TRBJ2-1; D is unclear. This CDR3 is 13 amino acids long. V dropped 2 bases and J dropped 6 bases, with 8 bases sitting between them. Germline CDR1 MNHEY, CDR2 SMNVEV (reference sequence). CDR3 amino acids: CASSLLVRNEQFF. The CDR3 DNA is TGTGCCAGCAGTTTACTAGTTCGCAATGAGCAGTTCTTC.

The chain links TRBV6-5 to TRBJ2-5; 8 bases agree with TRBD2. The junction had 7 bases not matched to a gene; V was cut back by 8 bases and J by 2 bases. Germline CDR1 reads MNHEY; CDR2 reads SVGAGI. This CDR3 is 14 amino acids long. The CDR3 loop reads CASHNGGAQETQYF. The CDR3 bases are TGTGCCAGCCACAACGGGGGGGCACAAGAGACCCAGTACTTC.

The rearrangement joins TRBV18 to TRBJ2-1; D tentatively reads TRBD1 or TRBD2 (7 bases each). The CDR3 is made up of 16 amino acids. Per the germline V gene, CDR1 is KGHSH and CDR2 is LQKENI. V was cut by 3 bases and J by 4 bases, with 16 bases left in between. The CDR3 reads CASSPGGGDQYNEQFF. The CDR3 bases are TGTGCCAGCTCACCGGGAGGGGGCGACCAATACAATGAGCAGTTCTTC. The entire variable domain, with the rest obtained from reference TRBV18 and TRBJ2-1, is as follows: NAGVMQNPRHLVRRRGQEARLRCSPMKGHSHVYWYRQLPEEGLKFMVYLQKENIIDESGMPKERFSAEFPKEGPSILRIQQVVRGDSAAYFCASSPGGGDQYNEQFFGPGTRLTVL.

The V call is TRBV27, the J call TRBJ2-1; 11 bases are a match to TRBD1. The CDR3 is 16 amino acids. Losses at the gene ends were 4 bases for V and 8 bases for J; bases not matched to a gene: 10. Per germline, CDR1 MNHEY and CDR2 SMNVEV (reference sequence). CDR3 bases: TGTGCCAGCAGTTCAGGACAGGGGGCGGGAGAATATGAGCAGTTCTTC. Translation gives CASSSGQGAGEYEQFF.

This chain joins TRBV11-1 and TRBJ2-5; TRBD1 matches 9 bases. The trim removed 6 bases at V and 5 bases at J, leaving 7 bases unmatched. This CDR3 comprises 14 residues. Per germline, CDR1 SGHAT and CDR2 FQDESV (reference sequence). The CDR3 region is CASREQGAAETQYF. The CDR3 DNA sequence: TGTGCCAGCAGGGAACAGGGGGCGGCGGAGACCCAGTACTTC. Supplemented by reference TRBV11-1 and TRBJ2-5, the full variable domain reads EAEVAQSPRYKITEKSQAVAFWCDPISGHATLYWYRQILGQGPELLVQFQDESVVDDSQLPKDRFSAERLKGVDSTLKIQPAELGDSAMYLCASREQGAAETQYFGPGTRLLVL.

This clone is deemed large. The chain uses TRBV6-4 and TRBJ2-1; D unresolved. The CDR3 totals 13 residues. V lost 0 bases and J lost 8, with 8 bases in between. Germline V lookup: CDR1 MRHNA, CDR2 SNTAGT. The CDR3 DNA follows: TGTGCCAGCAGTGACTCGATCCGTTATGAGCAGTTCTTC. This codes for CASSDSIRYEQFF.

The chain has TRBV6-1 and TRBJ2-7; perhaps D is TRBD1 or TRBD2 (6 bases each). The CDR3 is 15 amino acids. Looked up from germline, CDR1 is MNHNS and CDR2 is SASEGT. Trimming took off 6 bases at V and 0 bases at J, with 15 bases between the two ends. CDR3 coding DNA: TGTGCCAGCAGGGCCTCCGAGGGGGGCTCCTACGAGCAGTACTTC. Translating gives CASRASEGGSYEQYF.

This sequence joins TRBV5-1 and TRBJ2-2; D remains unclear. Germline V gene sequence: CDR1 SGHRS, CDR2 YFSETQ. The CDR3 contains 13 residues. Between the trimmed V and J ends, which lost 4 bases and 6 bases, there was a span of 10 bases. The CDR3 protein is CASSRSTPGELFF. The CDR3 bases are TGCGCCAGCAGCCGAAGTACCCCCGGGGAGCTGTTTTTT.

This clone showed up just a few times. V usage is TRBV30 and J usage is TRBJ1-3; unclear D gene. The V gene's germline CDR1 is GTSNPN and CDR2 SVGIG (reference sequence). V lost 2 bases, J lost 4 bases, and 9 bases lay in between. The CDR3 consists of 13 residues. The CDR3 loop is CAWSQGNGNTIYF. The CDR3 DNA is TGTGCCTGGAGTCAAGGTAACGGAAACACCATATATTTT.